What follows are 4 T cell receptor beta chains derived from one specimen sequenced in a study of T cell changes during pregnancy in multiple sclerosis (dated by TCRdb to the late 2010s). The library was produced with the immunoSEQ multiplex PCR assay. Not all clones reach the TCRdb copy of this immuneACCESS table, which keeps in-frame sequences only. Checked studies attribute under half of the gap to unresolved V genes and leave the rest unexplained. Across this sample there are approximately 41,000 clones, with around 90% seen only once. Approximately 0.52% of the sample belongs to the ten largest clones. The specimen was CD4+ T cells from peripheral blood mononuclear cells, collected in the second trimester of pregnancy. These receptors all come from a female donor with multiple sclerosis, enrolled in a pregnancy study.

The sample holds one count of this clone. This chain joins TRBV9 and TRBJ2-1; 12 positions match TRBD2. The CDR3 consists of 16 residues. Germline lookup yields CDR1 SGDLS and CDR2 YYNGEE. V lost 0 bases and J lost 9; bases outside the gene matches: 7. CDR3 residues: CASSVVSQTSGGEQFF. The CDR3 nucleotides are TGTGCCAGCAGCGTAGTATCCCAGACTAGCGGGGGTGAGCAGTTCTTC.

This chain joins TRBV7-2 and TRBJ2-2; TRBD2 matches 14 bases. Germline values: CDR1 SGHTA, CDR2 FQGNSA. The CDR3 sequence is 18 residues long. Trimming at V came to 1 base and at J to 0 bases, leaving 1 base not matched to a gene. The CDR3 DNA reads TGTGCCAGCAGCTTAGGACTAGCGGGAGGGCCGAACACCGGGGAGCTGTTTTTT. Protein sequence: CASSLGLAGGPNTGELFF.

For this clone: Other DNA sequences within the sample encode an identical CDR3. The chain employs TRBV5-1 and TRBJ1-3, with 8 bases lining up with TRBD1. The ends lost 2 bases at V and 3 bases at J; junction bases unmatched: 1. The CDR3 is 14 amino acids. Germline CDR1 SGHRS, CDR2 YFSETQ. The CDR3 loop is CASSLDRGGNTIYF. CDR3 bases: TGCGCCAGCAGCTTAGACAGGGGTGGAAACACCATATATTTT.

The chain is built from TRBV29-1 and TRBJ2-3, with D possibly being TRBD2 (5 bases). CDR1 and CDR2 from the germline V gene are SQVTM and ANQGSEA. With 2 bases removed from V and 4 bases from J, the gap between germline ends came to 7 bases. CDR3 length: 12 residues. CDR3 in amino acids: CSVELASDTQYF. Written as DNA, the CDR3 is TGCAGCGTTGAACTAGCATCAGATACGCAGTATTTT.